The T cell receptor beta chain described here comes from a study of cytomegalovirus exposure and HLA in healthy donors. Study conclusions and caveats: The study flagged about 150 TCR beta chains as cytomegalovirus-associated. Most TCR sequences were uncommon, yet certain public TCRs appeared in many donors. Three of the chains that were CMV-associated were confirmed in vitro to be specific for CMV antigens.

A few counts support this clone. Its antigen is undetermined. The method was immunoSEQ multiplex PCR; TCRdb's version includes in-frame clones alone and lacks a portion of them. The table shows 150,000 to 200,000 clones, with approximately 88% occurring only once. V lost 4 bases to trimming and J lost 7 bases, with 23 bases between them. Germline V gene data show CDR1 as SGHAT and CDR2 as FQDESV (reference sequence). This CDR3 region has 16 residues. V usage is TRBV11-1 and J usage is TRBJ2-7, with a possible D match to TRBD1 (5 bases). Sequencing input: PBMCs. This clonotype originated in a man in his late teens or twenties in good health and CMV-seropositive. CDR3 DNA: TGTGCCAGCAGCTCAGAATTTTCGACAGCTACGAGGGAGCAGTACTTC. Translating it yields CASSSEFSTATREQYF.